The 2 T cell receptor beta chains below were found in one sample sequenced in a study of regulatory T cells in long-lasting Graves disease. Time point reported: newly diagnosed GD, antithyroid drugs for less than 3 months. There was RNA extracted from PBMCs, and the TCR library was made from it. According to the study, TCR beta libraries were built with iRepertoire HTBI primers and CDR3-region Arm-PCR. TCRdb processed the multiplex PCR reads anew with MiXCR; each CDR3 protein has one entry. The data show a few hundred thousand distinct CDR3 sequences, approximately 16% seen once. The same data also went into a second study, on T cells in Graves' hyperthyroidism and ophthalmopathy.

This specimen was peripheral blood mononuclear cells (PBMCs), taken at new diagnosis, from a patient treated with antithyroid drugs. These TCRs come from a woman under 30 with Graves disease.

This clonotype has a count of ten or more. The chain couples TRBV3-1 to TRBJ2-1, with D possibly TRBD2 on 5 matching bases. Per the germline V gene, CDR1 is LGHDT and CDR2 is YNNKEL (reference sequence). Trimming shortened V by 3 bases and J by 8 bases, and 11 bases separated the two germline ends. CDR3 length: 13 residues. DNA of the CDR3: TGTGCCAGCAGCCACCCCCTAGCACATGAGCAGTTCTTC. Residues: CASSHPLAHEQFF.

This clonotype has only a few counts. A much larger clone lies a single base off, so this may be a read error. The chain joins TRBV5-1 to TRBJ2-3, with 9 positions matching TRBD1. The CDR3 length is 16 residues. Germline V lookup: CDR1 SGHRS, CDR2 YFSETQ. CDR3 protein: CAGSPRDRAVGDTQYF. The CDR3 bases are TGCGCCGGCAGCCCCCGGGACAGGGCTGTTGGTGATACGCAGTATTTT. Based on the CDR3 plus reference TRBV5-1 and TRBJ2-3, the full variable domain is KAGVTQTPRYLIKTRGQQVTLSCSPISGHRSVSWYQQTPGQGLQFLFEYFSETQRNKGNFPGRFSGRQFSNSRSEMNVSTLELGDSALYLCAGSPRDRAVGDTQYFGPGTRLTVL.